This TCR beta chain was captured in a study of cytomegalovirus exposure and HLA in healthy donors. The PCR ran on 60 Vbeta and 13 Jbeta primers. Measured with immunoSEQ multiplex PCR; TCRdb has only the in-frame clones, and not every one. The table lists approximately 100,000 clones, approximately 85% of them singletons. Study-wide findings and caveats: About 150 TCR beta chains were listed as cytomegalovirus-associated. A later analysis reportedly found that, within productive TCRs, an Asian-associated ancestry cluster had fewer N-insertions than the mean observed across the roughly 700 donors. It was likely that a cluster of highly shared sequence variants was a sequencing artifact.

To note about this clone: What it recognizes is unknown.

CDR1 and CDR2 (germline): LGHNT, FRNRAP. V was shortened by 7 bases and J by 2 bases, with 14 bases between the two germline ends. This CDR3 contains 14 residues. Material for sequencing was PBMCs. This receptor was taken from a man aged 25 to 40 in good health and CMV-seronegative. This chain links TRBV12-5 with TRBJ1-1; D uncertain. CDR3 DNA sequence: TGTGCTAGTGCCCAGGAACTAGATAACACTGAAGCTTTCTTT. Its translation: CASAQELDNTEAFF.